This is a list of T cell receptor beta chains from one sample in a study of blood T cell repertoires in COVID-19. Produced via immunoSEQ multiplex PCR; TCRdb's table is partial and in-frame only. The data show about 130,000 clones, with under 85% seen just once and more than 15% held by the top ten. The sequencing input was PBMCs or T cells enriched from blood (not recorded which). These TCRs come from a man in his thirties or forties who had recovered from COVID-19. The CDR3 runs from the conserved cysteine through the conserved F or W. The order of the fields is clone size, V gene, D gene, J gene, CDR3 DNA, CDR3 protein. A D gene is named only where the DNA matches it firmly. Clone sizes are given selectively: once, few, many, or a class where the clone is expanded.

>NA|TRBV19|TRBD1|TRBJ2-1
TGTGCCAGTAGTATAACCCGGACAGGGAACAATGAGCAGTTCTTC
CASSITRTGNNEQFF
>NA|TRBV18|TRBD2|TRBJ2-2
TGTGCCAGCTCCCCGAGGACTAGCGGGGGAACCGGGGAGCTGTTTTTT
CASSPRTSGGTGELFF
>NA|TRBV5-4|NA|TRBJ2-2
TGTGCCAGCAGCTTCACGGACAGAACCGGGGAGCTGTTTTTT
CASSFTDRTGELFF
>NA|TRBV4-2|TRBD2|TRBJ2-2
TGTGCCAGCAGCCAAGATCAGCTAGCGGGAGGGCCTTACACCGGGGAGCTGTTTTTT
CASSQDQLAGGPYTGELFF
>NA|TRBV6-5|TRBD2|TRBJ2-3
TGTGCCAGCAGTTTTGCGGGGGTGCAGGATACGCAGTATTTT
CASSFAGVQDTQYF
>NA|TRBV4-1|TRBD1|TRBJ1-2
TGCGCCAGCAGCCAAGGGGGACAGGGGGCGCAGTCAAACTATGGCTACACCTTC
CASSQGGQGAQSNYGYTF
>NA|TRBV2|NA|TRBJ2-3
TGTGCCAGCAGTGACCGCCGTCTAACAGATACGCAGTATTTT
CASSDRRLTDTQYF
>NA|TRBV6-5|NA|TRBJ2-3
TGTGCCAGCAGCCGCGGACTAAACACAGATACGCAGTATTTT
CASSRGLNTDTQYF
>once|TRBV10-3|TRBD1|TRBJ2-3
TGTGCCATCAGCGTCTGTCTGGACAGGGTAACAGATACGCAGTATTTT
CAISVCLDRVTDTQYF
>few|TRBV10-1|TRBD2|TRBJ2-2
TGCGCCAGCAGTGAGTCAAAACTAGCGGGGTACACCGGGGAGCTGTTTTTT
CASSESKLAGYTGELFF
>NA|TRBV11-2|TRBD2|TRBJ2-3
TGTGCCAGCAGCAACCATGGGACTAGCGGGAATCGCACAGATACGCAGTATTTT
CASSNHGTSGNRTDTQYF
>NA|TRBV7-9|TRBD1|TRBJ1-2
TGTGCCAGCAGCCACGGGACAGGTCCAAACTATGGCTACACCTTC
CASSHGTGPNYGYTF
>NA|TRBV6-5|NA|TRBJ1-2
TGTGCCAGCAGTGACTCCTCGACAGCCAACTATGGCTACACCTTC
CASSDSSTANYGYTF
>NA|TRBV7-2|TRBD1|TRBJ1-5
TGTGCCAGCAGCTTAAACTTGGGACAGCCCTTATTGCATTTT
CASSLNLGQPLLHF
>NA|TRBV5-1|NA|TRBJ2-7
TGCGCCAGCAGCGGGACTCAGTTCCCGGGTAGGCGGGGTTCCTACGAGCAGTACTTC
CASSGTQFPGRRGSYEQYF
>NA|TRBV30|NA|TRBJ2-7
TGTGCCTGCACAGGTAGCTCCTACGAGCAGTACTTC
CACTGSSYEQYF
>few|TRBV7-2|TRBD1|TRBJ1-4
TGTGCCAGCAGCGCCCGGACAGGGCTGAATGAAAAACTGTTTTTT
CASSARTGLNEKLFF
>NA|TRBV5-5|TRBD1|TRBJ1-2
TGTGCCAGCAGCTTGGGACAGGGGAAGGGCTATGGCTACACCTTC
CASSLGQGKGYGYTF
>many|TRBV29-1|TRBD2|TRBJ2-1
TGCAGCCAAGGGAGGGGTCTCCTCAATGAGCAGTTCTTC
CSQGRGLLNEQFF
>NA|TRBV27|TRBD1|TRBJ2-1
TGTGCCAGCAGTGTCACCGGGACAGGGGCAACCCCCTACAATGAGCAGTTCTTC
CASSVTGTGATPYNEQFF
>NA|TRBV6-5|NA|TRBJ1-1
TGTGCCAGCAGTTACGGGTCGGGGACTGAAGCTTTCTTT
CASSYGSGTEAFF
>NA|TRBV2|TRBD2|TRBJ2-7
TGTGCCAGCAGTTTAGCGGGAGGGCCCCAAGAGCAGTACTTC
CASSLAGGPQEQYF
>once|TRBV18|TRBD1|TRBJ2-7
TGTGCCAGCTCACCAGAGACAGGGTACCGGTACGAGCAGTACTTC
CASSPETGYRYEQYF
>NA|TRBV11-2|NA|TRBJ1-3
TGTGCCAGCATCCCGGACTTTGTCTCTGGAAACACCATATATTTT
CASIPDFVSGNTIYF
>NA|TRBV11-2|TRBD1|TRBJ1-1
TGTGCCATCTCGACAGGGGCGAACACTGAAGCTTTCTTT
CAISTGANTEAFF
>NA|TRBV28|NA|TRBJ1-4
TGTGCCAGCCAAAGAGTTAGGGGTAATGAAAAACTGTTTTTT
CASQRVRGNEKLFF
>NA|TRBV18|NA|TRBJ2-5
TGTGCCAGCTCATCTTCGGAGACCCAGTACTTC
CASSSSETQYF